This TCR beta chain came from a study of T cell repertoires in cytomegalovirus infection (dated by TCRdb to between 2019 and 2020). For context, the study as a whole: The HLA type of each donor mattered for the analysis, because public TCR beta signatures pointed to carriage of CMV infection along with the matching HLA type.

The data were produced on an Illumina HiSeq 1500. TCRdb redid the processing of the public reads, applying fastp at Q25 and MiXCR, and retained in-frame beta chains. Each CDR3 protein appears once, grouped with its most common genes and DNA. This sample has some 230,000 distinct CDR3 sequences in its table, and 20% to 25% of those were observed once. The ten largest clonotypes hold 15% to 20% of the sample. The germline ends are 11 bases apart after V is trimmed by 4 bases and J by 1 base. The germline V gene yields MGHRA for CDR1 and YSYEKL for CDR2. Including both end residues, the CDR3 is 15 amino acids long. Of the read, only the CDR3 DNA is kept; its 45 bases are in frame from base 1. On the study overall, not on this receptor specifically: The ex vivo response was dominated by HLA-C-restricted CMV-specific TCR beta clonotypes, which also provided the single most frequent clonotype in two of eight donors. Carriers of CMV infection plus the relevant HLA type were discriminated by the cumulative frequency of public TCR beta family members in the study cohort and in an independent roughly 370-donor cohort.

To note about this clonotype: What antigen it recognizes has not been identified. A much larger clone is a single base away; this may be a read error. Given the absence of the conserved phenylalanine or tryptophan at the CDR3 end, a read error is likely.

The receptor chain draws on TRBV4-1 and TRBJ2-1; the D gene is perhaps TRBD2, on 5 matching bases. The TCR originated in a human donor in good health (CMV status not recorded). Some clones in this sample may be carry-over from other donors' samples. The sample comprised CD8+ T cells from PBMCs. The sequence in DNA is TGCGCCAGCAGCCCCCGTGAGGGTTCCTACAATGAGCAGTTCCTC. It is translated as CASSPREGSYNEQFL.